The clone carrying this T cell receptor beta chain was seen ten or more times. The germline V gene has CDR1 DFQATT and CDR2 SNEGSKA (reference sequence). Trimming took off 2 bases at V and 0 bases at J, with 7 bases between the two ends. CDR3 length equals 13 residues. The sample comes from a study of CD8 T cells in ankylosing spondylitis. TCRdb called the 5' RACE reads again in MiXCR, with one record for every CDR3 protein. In the table there are hundreds of thousands of distinct CDR3 sequences, around 24% of which are singletons. This TCR came from a male donor with ankylosing spondylitis or in good health (not recorded which). The sample consisted of blood, either unsorted or a sorted T cell fraction (not recorded which). The genes are TRBV20-1 and TRBJ1-1; possible D gene TRBD1, 5 bases. CDR3 sequence reads: CSARTGVNTEAFF. CDR3 nucleotides: TGCAGTGCTAGAACAGGTGTGAACACTGAAGCTTTCTTT.